Listed below are T cell receptor beta chains from one sample, sequenced in a study of cytomegalovirus exposure and HLA in healthy donors. Assay used: immunoSEQ multiplex PCR; TCRdb lists only in-frame clones, some missing. Of around 170,000 clones listed, around 86% were seen once; the top ten hold roughly 0.73%. The source material was PBMCs. The source of these receptors is a woman aged 18-35 years in good health and CMV-seronegative. Each CDR3 is given with its conserved first and last residue. D genes are given only for firm matches. Clone size appears in some rows only: once, few, many, or a class for an expanded clone.

TRBV10-3	-	TRBJ1-4	-	TGTGCCATCAGGAGCGGGGGGGCAGGTGAAAAACTGTTTTTT	CAIRSGGAGEKLFF
TRBV2	few	TRBJ2-4	TRBD2	TGTGCCAGCAGTGAAGCGCTAGCGGGGGGAGAAGAGCAGTACTTC	CASSEALAGGEEQYF
TRBV5-1	few	TRBJ1-1	-	TGCGCCAGCAGCCAAATATCGCGGGGCCAGGGCCAAGCTTTCTTT	CASSQISRGQGQAFF
TRBV5-1	-	TRBJ1-2	-	TGCGCCAGCAGCTTGGGTACGGGGGACTATGGCTACACCTTC	CASSLGTGDYGYTF
TRBV7-9	-	TRBJ1-1	TRBD1	TGTTCCAGCAGCTCCGGGGACAGTGGGTACACTGAAGCTTTCTTT	CSSSSGDSGYTEAFF
TRBV6-5	-	TRBJ1-1	-	TGTGCCAGCAGTTCATCTAATGAGCGTATCACTGAAGCTTTCTTT	CASSSSNERITEAFF
TRBV18	-	TRBJ2-7	-	TGTGCCAGCTCACCACCGACCAGGTCTTCCTACGAGCAGTACTTC	CASSPPTRSSYEQYF
TRBV29-1	-	TRBJ1-2	TRBD1	TGCAGCGTTGTACGACAGGGGGGAAGGTATGGCTACACCTTC	CSVVRQGGRYGYTF
TRBV6-5	once	TRBJ2-1	-	TGTGCCAGCAGTTACTCGAGGTACAATGAGCAGTTCTTC	CASSYSRYNEQFF
TRBV6-5	-	TRBJ2-7	-	TGTGCCAGCAGGAGTAGTACGGGACACTACGAGCAGTACTTC	CASRSSTGHYEQYF
TRBV4-1	-	TRBJ2-3	-	TGCGCCAGCAGCCCGTCCGGGTCCGGAGGCGGAGATACGCAGTATTTT	CASSPSGSGGGDTQYF
TRBV10-3	few	TRBJ2-7	-	TGTGCCATCAGTCCTTCCGGCTACGAGCAGTACTTC	CAISPSGYEQYF
TRBV10-3	once	TRBJ2-1	-	TGTGCCACACAGGAGAGCTCCTACAATGAGCAGTTCTTC	CATQESSYNEQFF
TRBV6-4	-	TRBJ2-1	-	TGTGCCACCCGCCGGGGCAATGAGCAGTTCTTC	CATRRGNEQFF
TRBV5-1	-	TRBJ1-4	TRBD1	TGCGCCAGCAACGACAGGGGCCCGAATGAAAAACTGTTTTTT	CASNDRGPNEKLFF
TRBV7-9	-	TRBJ1-1	TRBD1	TGTTCCAGCAGCTTTGGGGACAGGGAAGCTTTCTTT	CSSSFGDREAFF
TRBV28	-	TRBJ2-7	-	TGTGCCAGCAGTTTACGCCAAGACTTCTCCTACGAGCAGTACTTC	CASSLRQDFSYEQYF
TRBV19	-	TRBJ2-2	TRBD1	TGTGCCAGTAGTAGGGGCCCAGAGGGGGCAAATACCGGGGAGCTGTTTTTT	CASSRGPEGANTGELFF
TRBV5-1	-	TRBJ2-1	TRBD2	TGCGCCAGCAGCTTCGGACTAGCGGGAGCCAATGAGCAGTTCTTC	CASSFGLAGANEQFF
TRBV5-1	-	TRBJ1-4	-	TGCGCCAGCAGCTTTGAGGATTTTAGCGAAAAACTGTTTTTT	CASSFEDFSEKLFF
TRBV7-3	-	TRBJ2-1	-	TGTGCCAGCAGCCTGACTAGTCTCAATGAGCAGTTCTTC	CASSLTSLNEQFF
TRBV6-1	few	TRBJ2-7	-	TGTGCCAGCAGTGAACTAGGACAGAGACTTCCCGAGCAGTACTTC	CASSELGQRLPEQYF
TRBV6-5	-	TRBJ2-7	TRBD2	TGTGCCAGCAGTTCCACTAGCGGGGGGGGTTACGAGCAGTACTTC	CASSSTSGGGYEQYF
TRBV18	-	TRBJ2-7	-	TGTGCCAGCTCACCACCGTCCCAGACACTAGCCGAGCAGTACTTC	CASSPPSQTLAEQYF
TRBV7-3	once	TRBJ2-3	TRBD2	TGTGCCAGCAGCTCCATAGGTGGACTAGCTGGAGGCGTAGATACGCAGTATTTT	CASSSIGGLAGGVDTQYF
TRBV28	-	TRBJ2-7	-	TGTGCCAGCAGTTTTGGCAGGGTTCCCTACGAGCAGTACTTC	CASSFGRVPYEQYF
TRBV5-5	-	TRBJ2-1	-	TGTGCCAGCAGCTTGGTCGGGGTATTGAGGGATGAGCAGTTCTTC	CASSLVGVLRDEQFF
TRBV7-2	-	TRBJ2-1	TRBD2	TGTGCCAGCAGCTTACTAGCGGGAGGCTACAATGAGCAGTTCTTC	CASSLLAGGYNEQFF
TRBV6-5	few	TRBJ2-7	TRBD2	TGTGCCAGCAGTTACTCGACTAGCGGGACCTACGAGCAGTACTTC	CASSYSTSGTYEQYF
TRBV27	-	TRBJ2-1	TRBD2	TGTGCCAGCAGTTCAGATCCACTAGCGGGAGGGCCTAATGAGCAGTTCTTC	CASSSDPLAGGPNEQFF
TRBV27	-	TRBJ1-2	TRBD1	TGTGCCAGCAGTTTATCGAATACAGGGGGCGCGGATGGCTACACCTTC	CASSLSNTGGADGYTF
TRBV5-1	once	TRBJ1-5	-	TGCGCCAGCAGCCCGGAGGGAGGGAATCAGCCCCAGCATTTT	CASSPEGGNQPQHF
TRBV5-1	-	TRBJ2-4	TRBD2	TGCGCCAGCAGCTTCTCTGGGACTAGCGGCAAAAACATTCAGTACTTC	CASSFSGTSGKNIQYF
TRBV7-9	-	TRBJ2-4	TRBD1	TGTGCCAGCAGCCCCGAACTCGGGACAGGGGAAGCCAAAAACATTCAGTACTTC	CASSPELGTGEAKNIQYF
TRBV28	once	TRBJ2-6	TRBD1	TGTGCCAGCAGTATACCGGGACAGGGCTCTGGGGCCAACGTCCTGACTTTC	CASSIPGQGSGANVLTF
TRBV7-6	-	TRBJ2-2	TRBD2	TGTGCCAGCAGCGGAGTCAGCGGGAGTTGGTACACCGGGGAGCTGTTTTTT	CASSGVSGSWYTGELFF
TRBV7-9	-	TRBJ1-1	TRBD1	TGTGCCAGCAGCCTGAGATGGACGGGACAGGGGTTTGAAGCTTTCTTT	CASSLRWTGQGFEAFF
TRBV7-9	-	TRBJ1-2	-	TGTGCCAGCAGAGGCATAGGGGACTATGGCTACACCTTC	CASRGIGDYGYTF
TRBV28	-	TRBJ2-5	-	TGTGCCAGCAGTTTATGGCCCCCCAGCGGGTTCCAAGAGACCCAGTACTTC	CASSLWPPSGFQETQYF
TRBV2	-	TRBJ2-7	TRBD1	TGTGCCAGCAGTGAGGAACAGGGGTCCTACGAGCAGTACTTC	CASSEEQGSYEQYF
TRBV21-1	-	TRBJ2-5	-	TGTGCCGCTTTAACCACCCCTGCGCGGGGGGCCTACCAAGAGACCCAGTACTTC	CAALTTPARGAYQETQYF
TRBV10-3	-	TRBJ2-3	TRBD2	TGTGCCACCAGCCCTAGCGGGATTGGGACAGATACGCAGTATTTT	CATSPSGIGTDTQYF
TRBV6-5	-	TRBJ1-2	-	TGTGCCAGCAGTTACAAGGCGGCCAACTATGGCTACACCTTC	CASSYKAANYGYTF
TRBV7-9	-	TRBJ1-5	TRBD1	TGTGCCAGCAGCTTAGGCGACAGGGACTTCCAGCCCCAGCATTTT	CASSLGDRDFQPQHF
TRBV5-1	-	TRBJ2-3	-	TGCGCCAGCAGCACACAGGGATTTGACACAGATACGCAGTATTTT	CASSTQGFDTDTQYF
TRBV6-5	-	TRBJ2-7	TRBD2	TGTGCAGTCTCTAGCGGAATCTCCTACGAGCAGTACTTC	CAVSSGISYEQYF
TRBV28	-	TRBJ1-5	-	TGTGCCAGCAGCGGACAGCCCCTTAATCAGCCCCAGCATTTT	CASSGQPLNQPQHF
TRBV30	-	TRBJ2-7	-	TGTGCCTGGAGTTTGAACAGTCCCATAACCTACGAGCAGTACTTC	CAWSLNSPITYEQYF
TRBV18	few	TRBJ1-2	TRBD1	TGTGCCAGCTCACCAGGGACAGGGAGTGGCTACACCTTC	CASSPGTGSGYTF
TRBV2	-	TRBJ1-1	TRBD1	TGTGCCAGCAGAGAGACAGGGACGTCGGACACTGAAGCTTTCTTT	CASRETGTSDTEAFF
TRBV5-8	-	TRBJ2-7	-	TGTGCCAGCAGCCGCCTGGCAGCCCCACAGTACGAGCAGTACTTC	CASSRLAAPQYEQYF
TRBV7-9	once	TRBJ2-3	TRBD1	TGTTCCAGCAGCTTAGATGAGGGGGCAAGAACAGATACGCAGTATTTT	CSSSLDEGARTDTQYF
TRBV27	-	TRBJ2-7	-	TGTGCCAGTCAAGGCGGCGACGAGCAGTACTTC	CASQGGDEQYF
TRBV19	-	TRBJ2-5	TRBD1	TGTGCCAGTAGTATCTCCTCCGGGACAGGGAGAATTCCTAACCAGGAGACCCAGTACTTC	CASSISSGTGRIPNQETQYF